The 15 T cell receptor beta chains below all came from one sample that was sequenced in a study of T cell responses to AZD1222 COVID-19 vaccine. Measured with immunoSEQ multiplex PCR; TCRdb has only the in-frame clones, and not every one. Of 150,000 to 200,000 clones detected, 80% to 95% appear once; the ten largest clones hold about 4.2%. The sequencing here drew on peripheral blood, taken on day 0 of AZD1222 vaccination. These receptors all stem from an adult in good health.

The chain couples TRBV5-4 to TRBJ1-2; no clear D gene. This CDR3 has 14 amino acids. Germline V lookup: CDR1 SGHNT, CDR2 YYREEE (reference sequence). Trimming left V 0 bases short and J 4 bases short, with 10 bases between. The CDR3 here is CASSLGQAFYGYTF. The CDR3 DNA reads as TGTGCCAGCAGCTTGGGGCAGGCGTTCTATGGCTACACCTTC.

This chain joins TRBV5-5 and TRBJ2-1; D ambiguous. Trimming pared 0 bases from V and 0 bases from J, leaving 7 bases between. Germline V gene lookup returns CDR1 SGHKS and CDR2 YYEKEE (reference sequence). The CDR3 loop spans 15 amino acids. The CDR3 bases are TGTGCCAGCAGCTTGGGTGAAAACTCCTACAATGAGCAGTTCTTC. This translates into CASSLGENSYNEQFF.

The genes are TRBV9 and TRBJ1-3, with D hard to call. Germline assignment: CDR1 SGDLS and CDR2 YYNGEE. CDR3 length equals 15 residues. V lost 4 bases to trimming and J lost 0 bases, with 11 bases between them. Here the CDR3 reads CASSSLSPSGNTIYF. The CDR3 DNA reads TGTGCCAGCAGCTCTCTGTCTCCCTCTGGAAACACCATATATTTT.

The gene calls are TRBV19 and TRBJ1-1; D gene ambiguous. From germline, CDR1 is LNHDA and CDR2 SQIVND (reference sequence). The CDR3 loop spans 13 amino acids. With 3 bases removed from V and 0 bases from J, the gap between germline ends came to 5 bases. CDR3 nucleotide sequence: TGTGCCAGTAGTATCTTGGTGAACACTGAAGCTTTCTTT. Translated: CASSILVNTEAFF.

The chain is built from TRBV29-1 and TRBJ2-1; 10 nucleotides agree with TRBD2. The V gene end was trimmed by 4 bases and the J gene end by 3 bases; junction bases not matched to a gene: 9. CDR1 and CDR2 (germline): SQVTM, ANQGSEA. The CDR3 spans 16 residues. The CDR3 DNA sequence: TGCAGCGTTGGAGGGGGAGTAGCGGGAGGCTACAATGAGCAGTTCTTC. Amino acids: CSVGGGVAGGYNEQFF.

This CDR3 is CASSFESRNTEAFF. CDR3 DNA: TGTGCCAGCAGCTTTGAGTCAAGGAACACTGAAGCTTTCTTT. The chain links TRBV5-5 to TRBJ1-1; D remains ambiguous. Trimming left V 2 bases short and J 1 base short, with 9 bases between. The CDR3 spans 14 residues. In germline, CDR1 is SGHKS, CDR2 YYEKEE (reference sequence).

The genes are TRBV13 and TRBJ2-1; D ambiguous. The V gene's germline CDR1 is PRHDT and CDR2 FYEKMQ (reference sequence). The CDR3 runs 15 residues. V was clipped by 2 bases and J by 0 bases, with 8 bases between them. The CDR3 DNA is TGTGCCAGCAGCTTACTGCTGAGCTCCTACAATGAGCAGTTCTTC. Translated: CASSLLLSSYNEQFF.

V gene TRBV5-6 combines with J gene TRBJ1-1; D is uncertain. The CDR3 consists of 13 residues. The germline CDR1 and CDR2 sequences are SGHDT and YYEEEE. V was clipped by 3 bases and J by 0 bases, with 6 bases between them. CDR3 DNA: TGTGCCAGCAGCTCCCTGCTGAACACTGAAGCTTTCTTT. Translation: CASSSLLNTEAFF.

A note on this clone: Other DNA sequences within the sample encode an identical CDR3. The chain recombines TRBV19 with TRBJ2-5; D is unclear. CDR3 length: 12 residues. Per the germline V gene, CDR1 is LNHDA and CDR2 is SQIVND (reference sequence). V lost 3 bases, J lost 4 bases, and 6 bases lay in between. The CDR3 is CASSIKGETQYF. In DNA form, the CDR3 reads TGTGCCAGTAGTATTAAGGGAGAGACCCAGTACTTC.

The gene calls are TRBV7-6 and TRBJ1-5; D is uncertain. CDR1 and CDR2 (germline): SGHVS, FNYEAQ. The V and J ends lost 2 bases and 1 base respectively, with 9 bases between them. The CDR3 consists of 15 residues. CDR3 in amino acids: CASSLRSGSNQPQHF. CDR3 DNA sequence: TGTGCCAGCAGCTTAAGGTCAGGAAGCAATCAGCCCCAGCATTTT.

The rearrangement links TRBV7-2 to TRBJ1-1; tentatively, D is TRBD1 (5 bases). CDR3 length: 13 amino acids. The germline CDR1 and CDR2 sequences are SGHTA and FQGNSA. V lost 6 bases and J lost 3, with 11 bases in between. This chain's CDR3 is CASRRTGYTEAFF. In nucleotides, the CDR3 is TGTGCCAGCAGGCGAACAGGATACACTGAAGCTTTCTTT.

The chain carries TRBV2 and TRBJ2-1, with 13 bases identical to TRBD2. Trimming took 6 bases from V and 9 from J; bases not matched to a gene: 8. CDR3 length: 15 amino acids. CDR1 is SNHLY and CDR2 is FYNNEI in the germline V gene. The CDR3 region is CASRLTSGGTGEQFF. CDR3 nucleotides: TGTGCCAGCAGGTTGACTAGCGGGGGGACGGGTGAGCAGTTCTTC.

This chain uses TRBV15 with TRBJ2-7; 8 bases are shared with TRBD1. The CDR3 covers 17 residues. The V and J ends lost 2 bases and 0 bases, in that order; junction bases with no gene match: 9. Germline lookup yields CDR1 LNHNV and CDR2 YYDKDF (reference sequence). For the CDR3, the DNA is TGTGCCACCAGCAGAAAAATAATGGACAGGGCCTCCTACGAGCAGTACTTC. Translating it yields CATSRKIMDRASYEQYF.

A few counts support this clone. The genes are TRBV6-1 and TRBJ1-3; TRBD1 might be the D (6 bases). The germline V gene has CDR1 MNHNS and CDR2 SASEGT. This CDR3 spans 17 amino acids. Trimming took off 3 bases at V and 0 bases at J, with 15 bases between the two ends. This CDR3 reads CASSEFSVGGSGNTIYF. Written as DNA, the CDR3 is TGTGCCAGCAGTGAGTTCTCTGTAGGGGGCTCTGGAAACACCATATATTTT.

The chain couples TRBV27 to TRBJ1-6; D gene unclear. The CDR3 runs 14 residues. The V gene's germline CDR1 is MNHEY and CDR2 SMNVEV (reference sequence). V was shortened by 6 bases and J by 8 bases, with 14 bases between the two germline ends. The CDR3 bases are TGTGCCAGCAGCCCCAGGACCGGGGATTCACCCCTCCACTTT. Translating gives CASSPRTGDSPLHF.